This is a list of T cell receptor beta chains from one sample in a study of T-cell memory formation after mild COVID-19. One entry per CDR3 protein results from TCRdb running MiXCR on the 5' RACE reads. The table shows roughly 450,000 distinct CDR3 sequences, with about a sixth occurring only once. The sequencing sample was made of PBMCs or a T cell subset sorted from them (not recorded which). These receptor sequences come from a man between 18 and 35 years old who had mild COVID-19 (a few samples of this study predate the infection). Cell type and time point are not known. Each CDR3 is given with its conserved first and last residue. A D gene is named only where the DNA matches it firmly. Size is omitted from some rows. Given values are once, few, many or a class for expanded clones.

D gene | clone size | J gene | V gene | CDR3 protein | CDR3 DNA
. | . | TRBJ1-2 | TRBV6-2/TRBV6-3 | CASSLYRNGYTF | TGTGCCAGCAGTTTATACAGAAATGGCTACACCTTC
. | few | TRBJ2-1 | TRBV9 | CASSVVGDEQFF | TGTGCCAGCAGCGTAGTAGGGGATGAGCAGTTCTTC
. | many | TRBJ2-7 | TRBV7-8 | CASSLGRTASYEQYF | TGTGCCAGCAGCTTAGGCCGGACAGCCTCCTACGAGCAGTACTTC
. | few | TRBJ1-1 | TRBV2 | CASRVRVTAEAFF | TGTGCCAGCAGGGTCCGGGTGACCGCTGAAGCTTTCTTT
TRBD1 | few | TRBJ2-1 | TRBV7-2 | CASSLIGTGLGYNEQFF | TGTGCCAGCAGCCTCATAGGGACAGGGCTGGGTTACAATGAGCAGTTCTTC
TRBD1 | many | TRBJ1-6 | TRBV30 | CAWSRDRGYSPLHF | TGTGCCTGGAGCCGGGACAGGGGTTATTCACCCCTCCACTTT
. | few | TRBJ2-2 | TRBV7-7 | CASSLGLARANTGELFF | TGTGCCAGCAGCTTAGGCCTCGCTAGAGCGAACACCGGGGAGCTGTTTTTT
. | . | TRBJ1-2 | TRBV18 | CASSPPRGYGYTF | TGTGCCAGCTCACCACCGAGGGGGTATGGCTACACCTTC
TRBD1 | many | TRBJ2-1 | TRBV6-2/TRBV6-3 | CASSTSPDRGREFF | TGTGCCAGCAGTACAAGCCCGGACAGGGGGAGGGAGTTCTTC
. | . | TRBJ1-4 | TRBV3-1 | CASSQWTETNEKLFF | TGTGCCAGCAGCCAATGGACGGAAACTAATGAAAAACTGTTTTTT
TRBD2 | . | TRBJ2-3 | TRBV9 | CASSPPGLAGGLSDTQYF | TGTGCCAGCAGCCCCCCAGGGCTAGCGGGGGGTCTCTCTGATACGCAGTATTTT
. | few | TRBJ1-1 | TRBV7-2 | CASSRGKSTEAFF | TGTGCCAGCAGCCGAGGGAAATCAACTGAAGCTTTCTTT
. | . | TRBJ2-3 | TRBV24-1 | CAAGDFSSDTQYF | TGTGCCGCTGGGGACTTCTCGTCAGATACGCAGTATTTT
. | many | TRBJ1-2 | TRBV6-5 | CASSNAGRWYGYTF | TGTGCCAGCAGTAATGCCGGGAGGTGGTATGGCTACACCTTC
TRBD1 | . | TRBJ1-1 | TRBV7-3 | CASSLGTGQGKAFF | TGTGCCAGCAGCTTGGGAACGGGACAGGGAAAAGCTTTCTTT
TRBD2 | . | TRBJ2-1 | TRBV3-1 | CASETGTRRAEQFF | TGTGCCAGCGAGACCGGGACTAGAAGGGCTGAGCAGTTCTTC
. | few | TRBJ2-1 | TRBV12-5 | CASGFDLIRFF | TGTGCTAGTGGTTTCGACCTTATCCGGTTCTTC
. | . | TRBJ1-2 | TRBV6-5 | CASSYSTQSYGYTF | TGTGCCAGCAGTTACTCGACGCAAAGCTATGGCTACACCTTC
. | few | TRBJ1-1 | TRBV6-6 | CATDSLGEAFF | TGTGCCACCGACAGCCTCGGTGAAGCTTTCTTT
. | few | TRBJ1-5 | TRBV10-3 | CAISESWDQPQHF | TGTGCCATCAGTGAGTCGTGGGATCAGCCCCAGCATTTT
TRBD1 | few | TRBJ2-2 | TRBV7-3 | CASSVPGTGDDTGELFF | TGTGCCAGCAGCGTCCCGGGGACAGGGGACGACACCGGGGAGCTGTTTTTT
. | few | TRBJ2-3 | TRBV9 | CASSVGTVTDTQYF | TGTGCCAGCAGCGTAGGGACAGTGACAGATACGCAGTATTTT
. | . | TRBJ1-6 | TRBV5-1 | CASSLEAGLNSPLHF | TGCGCCAGCAGCTTGGAAGCGGGGCTCAATTCACCCCTCCACTTT
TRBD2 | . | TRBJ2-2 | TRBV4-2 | CASSQELAGGRSGELFF | TGTGCCAGCAGCCAAGAACTAGCGGGGGGTCGGTCCGGGGAGCTGTTTTTT
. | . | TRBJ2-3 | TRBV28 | CASSGGAFSTDTQYF | TGTGCCAGCAGTGGGGGGGCCTTTAGCACAGATACGCAGTATTTT
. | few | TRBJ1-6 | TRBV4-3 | CASSQERQGSYNSPLHF | TGCGCCAGCAGCCAAGAAAGGCAGGGGTCCTATAATTCACCCCTCCACTTT
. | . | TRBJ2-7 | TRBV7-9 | CASSLNVPYEQYF | TGTGCCAGCAGCTTAAATGTACCCTACGAGCAGTACTTC
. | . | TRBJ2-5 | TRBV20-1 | CSATSRGLVGEETQYF | TGCAGTGCCACCAGCAGGGGCCTAGTGGGCGAAGAGACCCAGTACTTC
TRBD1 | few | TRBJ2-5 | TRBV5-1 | CASSLVGTGEETQYF | TGCGCCAGCAGCTTGGTCGGGACAGGGGAAGAGACCCAGTACTTC
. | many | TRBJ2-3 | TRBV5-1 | CASSLGGFTDTQYF | TGCGCCAGCAGCTTGGGGGGCTTCACAGATACGCAGTATTTT
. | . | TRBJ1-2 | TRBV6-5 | CASSYSSLAARGYTF | TGTGCCAGCAGTTACTCTTCTCTCGCAGCGAGGGGCTACACCTTC
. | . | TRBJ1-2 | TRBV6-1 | CASSGSTEFYGYTF | TGTGCCAGCAGTGGGTCTACAGAATTCTATGGCTACACCTTC
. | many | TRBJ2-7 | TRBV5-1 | CASSLGQVKEQYF | TGCGCCAGCAGCTTGGGACAGGTGAAGGAGCAGTACTTC
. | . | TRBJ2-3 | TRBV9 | CASSVGLSSTDTQYF | TGTGCCAGCAGCGTAGGACTATCTAGCACAGATACGCAGTATTTT
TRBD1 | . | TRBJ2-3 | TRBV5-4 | CASSVGTGGYDTQYF | TGTGCCAGCAGCGTCGGTACAGGGGGATATGATACGCAGTATTTT
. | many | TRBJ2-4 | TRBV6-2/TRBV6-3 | CASSYWGGSNIQYF | TGTGCCAGCAGTTATTGGGGCGGGTCTAACATTCAGTACTTC
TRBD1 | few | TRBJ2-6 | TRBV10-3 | CAIRTGAGANVLTF | TGTGCCATCAGGACAGGGGCCGGGGCCAACGTCCTGACTTTC
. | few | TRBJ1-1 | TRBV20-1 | CSARDWGRTEAFF | TGCAGTGCTAGAGATTGGGGGAGAACTGAAGCTTTCTTT
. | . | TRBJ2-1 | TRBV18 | CASSPSLTAGRAYLYNEQFF | TGTGCCAGCTCACCGTCCCTGACAGCGGGCAGGGCCTACCTCTACAATGAGCAGTTCTTC
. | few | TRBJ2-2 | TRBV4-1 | CASSQDRSPGELFF | TGCGCCAGCAGCCAGGACAGATCTCCCGGGGAGCTGTTTTTT
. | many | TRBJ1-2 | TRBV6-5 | CASSYSSVAGYGYTF | TGTGCCAGCAGTTACTCGTCGGTGGCAGGTTATGGCTACACCTTC
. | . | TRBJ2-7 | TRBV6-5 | CASSYSGGTYEQYF | TGTGCCAGCAGTTACTCGGGTGGGACCTACGAGCAGTACTTC